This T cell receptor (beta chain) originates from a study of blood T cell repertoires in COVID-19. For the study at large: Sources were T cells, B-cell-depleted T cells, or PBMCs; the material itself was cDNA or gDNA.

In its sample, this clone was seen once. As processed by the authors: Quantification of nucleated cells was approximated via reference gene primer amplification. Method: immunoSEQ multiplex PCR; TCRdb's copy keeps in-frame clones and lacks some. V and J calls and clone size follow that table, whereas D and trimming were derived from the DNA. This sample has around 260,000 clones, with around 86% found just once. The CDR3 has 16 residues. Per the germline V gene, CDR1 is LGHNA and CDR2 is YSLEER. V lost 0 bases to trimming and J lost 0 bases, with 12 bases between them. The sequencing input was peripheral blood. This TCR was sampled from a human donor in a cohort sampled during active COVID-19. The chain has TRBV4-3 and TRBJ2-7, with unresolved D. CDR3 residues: CASSQDLALSSYEQYF. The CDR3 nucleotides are TGCGCCAGCAGCCAAGATTTGGCCCTCAGCTCCTACGAGCAGTACTTC.